This TCR beta chain emerged from a study of T cell repertoires in cytomegalovirus infection. Overall study context: CMV epitopes in the study were HLA-C-restricted (recently identified) and HLA-B-restricted (well studied). Study findings and constraints: In two of eight donors, the top clonotype was HLA-C-restricted CMV-specific. Carriage of CMV together with the relevant HLA was identifiable through cumulative public TCR beta family frequency.

As for this clonotype: What it binds is not known.

This CDR3 comprises 13 residues. Germline V gene sequence: CDR1 GTSNPN, CDR2 SVGIG (reference sequence). V was shortened by 2 bases and J by 5 bases, with 10 bases between the two germline ends. TCRdb redid the calling of the reads with MiXCR, one entry per CDR3 protein. Among approximately 220,000 distinct CDR3 sequences listed, around 40% were seen once. This chain connects TRBV30 to TRBJ2-1; D possibly corresponds to TRBD2 (6 bases). Source: CD8+ T cells from cultured PBMCs, taken from culture after CMV antigen stimulation. The receptor comes from a human donor in good health (CMV status not recorded). Some clones in this sample may be carry-over from other donors' samples. CDR3: CAWSPGLNNEQFF. The CDR3 DNA sequence: TGTGCCTGGAGTCCGGGACTTAACAATGAGCAGTTCTTC.